What follows are 4 T cell receptor beta chains derived from one specimen sequenced in a study of T-cell reconstitution after alpha-beta-depleted transplantation in children. Unique molecular identifiers were incorporated when the TCRbeta library was constructed. One entry per CDR3 protein results from TCRdb running MiXCR on the PCR reads. The sample has over 100,000 distinct CDR3 sequences, 10% seen once. Material: PBMCs, obtained before TCRalphabeta/CD19-depleted stem cell transplant. All receptors derive from a boy under 10 years old with acute lymphoblastic leukemia, due to receive a stem cell transplant.

CDR3 amino acids: CATRDPGSTEAFF. Written as DNA, the CDR3 is TGTGCCACCCGGGACCCCGGGAGCACTGAAGCTTTCTTT. This chain links TRBV10-3 with TRBJ1-1, with D perhaps matching TRBD1 (5 bases). The germline CDR1 and CDR2 sequences are ENHRY and SYGVKD. V dropped 10 bases and J dropped 4 bases, with 16 bases sitting between them. There are 13 residues in the CDR3.

As concerns this clonotype: At one boundary the junction diverges from the germline segment, which might be a read error. The chain is built from TRBV27 and TRBJ2-7; D is ambiguous. The V gene's germline CDR1 is MNHEY and CDR2 SMNVEV (reference sequence). This CDR3 spans 12 amino acids. CDR3 DNA: TGTGCCAACAGTTTATCGTACGGCGAGCAGTACTTC. Translated: CANSLSYGEQYF.

The gene calls are TRBV4-2 and TRBJ2-1; the match to TRBD2 covers 9 bases. CDR1 and CDR2 (germline): LGHNA, YNFKEQ. The trim removed 0 bases at V and 4 bases at J, leaving 7 bases unmatched. The length of the CDR3 is 17 residues. The CDR3 bases are TGTGCCAGCAGCCAAGAGGGGAGCGGGAGGAAGTACAATGAGCAGTTCTTC. It specifies CASSQEGSGRKYNEQFF.

This clonotype has a handful of counts. This chain uses TRBV6-1 with TRBJ2-7, with a tentative D call TRBD2 (6 bases). V was pared by 7 bases and J by 4 bases, with 20 bases between. Per the germline V gene, CDR1 is MNHNS and CDR2 is SASEGT. The CDR3 extends over 15 amino acids. The CDR3 here is CASMPGELPTYEQYF. CDR3 nucleotide sequence: TGTGCCAGCATGCCGGGGGAGCTACCAACTTACGAGCAGTACTTC.